Each of the 25 T cell receptor beta chains below was sequenced from the same sample in a study of blood T cell repertoires in COVID-19. The method was immunoSEQ multiplex PCR; TCRdb's version includes in-frame clones alone and lacks a portion of them. The profile shows 180,000 or so clones, almost 90% of them singletons. Sequencing was done on a sample of peripheral blood. The receptors come from a man in his fifties with acute or convalescent COVID-19.

The CDR3 nucleotides are TGTGCCAGCAGTGAAGAAGCGGGGGCAGAATGGGATACGCAGTATTTT. This sequence encodes CASSEEAGAEWDTQYF. The chain couples TRBV2 to TRBJ2-3; TRBD2 agrees at 8 bases. Germline V lookup: CDR1 SNHLY, CDR2 FYNNEI. With V trimmed by 1 base and J by 6 bases, 9 bases remained unmatched. This CDR3 contains 16 residues. Looking up the rest from reference TRBV2 and TRBJ2-3 gives the full variable domain: EPEVTQTPSHQVTQMGQEVILRCVPISNHLYFYWYRQILGQKVEFLVSFYNNEISEKSEIFDDQFSVERPDGSNFTLKIRSTKLEDSAMYFCASSEEAGAEWDTQYFGPGTRLTVL.

This rearrangement joins TRBV6-2 or TRBV6-3 to TRBJ2-3, with TRBD1 matching over 7 bases. CDR3 size: 14 residues. CDR1 is MNHEY and CDR2 is SVGEGT in the germline V gene. The V segment lost 5 bases and the J segment 4 bases; nucleotides outside the gene matches: 6. The CDR3 protein is CASSQGVGADTQYF. Written as DNA, the CDR3 is TGTGCCAGCAGTCAGGGGGTTGGGGCAGATACGCAGTATTTT.

The V call is TRBV30, the J call TRBJ1-5; D remains unclear. The CDR3 has 14 amino acids. The V gene's germline CDR1 is GTSNPN and CDR2 SVGIG (reference sequence). The germline V and J ends were trimmed by 3 bases and 0 bases, with 9 bases remaining between them. Written as DNA, the CDR3 is TGTGCCTGGAGGGAAGCGGATAGCAATCAGCCCCAGCATTTT. It encodes CAWREADSNQPQHF.

This clone was seen a few times. The rearrangement links TRBV14 to TRBJ1-6; 7 bases fit TRBD1. V trimming: 7 bases; J trimming: 10 bases; junction bases outside the gene matches: 7. The CDR3 runs 13 residues. Germline V gene sequence: CDR1 SGHDN, CDR2 FVKESK. CDR3 loop: CASNDRVESPLHF. Here the CDR3 DNA reads TGTGCCAGCAACGACAGGGTAGAATCACCCCTCCACTTT.

This clone was seen only a few times. The chain couples TRBV5-1 to TRBJ2-7, with a weak D call TRBD2 (6 bases). Looked up from germline, CDR1 is SGHRS and CDR2 is YFSETQ. The CDR3 has 14 amino acids. V lost 4 bases, J lost 5 bases, and 16 bases lay in between. CDR3 bases: TGCGCCAGCAGCCCCGGTGGAGGGTATGACGAGCAGTACGTC. This sequence encodes CASSPGGGYDEQYV.

The CDR3 DNA sequence: TGTGCCAGCATGTTGCGAAGCACAGATACGCAGTATTTT. Translated: CASMLRSTDTQYF. The chain carries TRBV27 and TRBJ2-3; D is uncertain. V dropped 7 bases and J dropped 0 bases, with 8 bases sitting between them. The CDR3 spans 13 residues. Germline V lookup: CDR1 MNHEY, CDR2 SMNVEV (reference sequence).

The chain recombines TRBV28 with TRBJ1-3; the match to TRBD1 covers 8 bases. The CDR3 covers 15 residues. Germline V gives CDR1 MDHEN, CDR2 SYDVKM. Trimming at V came to 5 bases and at J to 4 bases, leaving 7 bases not matched to a gene. CDR3 DNA: TGTGCCAGCAGTATCTGGACAGGGAAGGGAAACACCATATATTTT. Translating it yields CASSIWTGKGNTIYF.

In its sample, this clone was seen once. V usage is TRBV3-1 (or the pseudogene TRBV3-2) and J usage is TRBJ2-1, with D tentatively TRBD1 (5 bases). This CDR3 region has 12 residues. CDR1 is LGHDT, CDR2 YNNKEL, per germline (reference sequence). V was clipped by 2 bases and J by 8 bases, with 7 bases between them. CDR3 nucleotide sequence: TGTGCCAGCAGCCAACAGGGCTATGAGCAGTTCTTC. Protein: CASSQQGYEQFF.

The chain has TRBV10-3 and TRBJ2-3; 10 positions agree with TRBD1. This CDR3 is built from 12 residues. Looked up from germline, CDR1 is ENHRY and CDR2 is SYGVKD. The trim removed 11 bases at V and 5 bases at J, leaving 4 bases unmatched. CDR3 coding DNA: TGTGCCGCGGGGACAGGGGAAGATACGCAGTATTTT. Protein sequence: CAAGTGEDTQYF.

The chain links TRBV5-5 to TRBJ2-7; 7 nucleotides line up with TRBD1. The V gene end was trimmed by 3 bases and the J gene end by 2 bases; junction bases not matched to a gene: 11. This CDR3 is built from 16 residues. The germline V gene has CDR1 SGHKS and CDR2 YYEKEE (reference sequence). CDR3 in DNA: TGTGCCAGCAGCTACTCCTATATTGACAGGGCCTACGAGCAGTACGTC. It translates to CASSYSYIDRAYEQYV.

The chain links TRBV15 to TRBJ1-2; TRBD1 is a possible D gene (5 bases). Germline V CDR1 and CDR2: LNHNV, YYDKDF (reference sequence). The CDR3 spans 15 residues. Trimming left V 0 bases short and J 4 bases short, with 12 bases between. CDR3 in amino acids: CATSRDPGQGYGYTF. Here the CDR3 DNA reads TGTGCCACCAGCAGAGATCCAGGCCAGGGCTATGGCTACACCTTC.

The rearrangement uses TRBV7-3 and TRBJ1-2; D might be TRBD1 (5 bases). The germline V and J ends were trimmed by 8 bases and 0 bases, with 13 bases remaining between them. This CDR3 contains 14 residues. CDR1 is SGHTA, CDR2 FQGTGA, per germline. DNA of the CDR3: TGTGCCAGCGGGGCACAGCCTTCTAACTATGGCTACACCTTC. Translation gives CASGAQPSNYGYTF.

The chain recombines TRBV7-8 with TRBJ2-2; 12 bases are a match to TRBD2. The CDR3 has 16 amino acids. The J segment lost 6 bases and the V segment lost 2 bases, leaving 4 bases of the junction unmatched. CDR1 is SGHVS, CDR2 FQNEAQ, per germline. CDR3 coding DNA: TGTGCCAGCAGCTTATCTAGCGGGAGGGCATCCGGGGAGCTGTTTTTT. Protein product: CASSLSSGRASGELFF.

The genes are TRBV18 and TRBJ2-1; TRBD2 is a possible D gene (6 bases). V dropped 0 bases and J dropped 8 bases, with 11 bases sitting between them. This CDR3 contains 14 residues. Germline V gene data show CDR1 as KGHSH and CDR2 as LQKENI. The CDR3 bases are TGTGCCAGCTCACCACCGTACGGGAGTGATGAGCAGTTCTTC. It is translated as CASSPPYGSDEQFF.

CDR3 sequence (DNA): TGTGCCAGCAGCATACAGGGGCCGAGCTCTGGAAACACCATATATTTT. This translates into CASSIQGPSSGNTIYF. V and J are TRBV7-2 and TRBJ1-3; 7 nucleotides match TRBD1. The CDR3 sequence is 16 residues long. V gave up 5 bases and J gave up 0 bases; unmatched junction bases: 7. The germline V gene has CDR1 SGHTA and CDR2 FQGNSA.

The V call is TRBV5-1, the J call TRBJ2-2, with 11 nucleotides matching TRBD2. Germline V gives CDR1 SGHRS, CDR2 YFSETQ. V dropped 3 bases and J dropped 4; count of bases not matched to a gene: 8. The CDR3 totals 17 residues. The CDR3, as DNA: TGCGCCAGCAGCTCCTACAGACTAGCGGGACTCACCGGGGAGCTGTTTTTT. It yields the protein CASSSYRLAGLTGELFF.

This rearrangement joins TRBV11-3 to TRBJ2-3; 11 nucleotides line up with TRBD2. This CDR3 is built from 15 residues. V was clipped by 4 bases and J by 6 bases; unmatched bases: 6. Germline-derived CDR1 and CDR2 are SGHNT and YENEEA. In DNA form, the CDR3 reads TGTGCCAGCAGCTCGACTAGCGGGGTCTGGGATACGCAGTATTTT. It encodes CASSSTSGVWDTQYF.

This sequence joins TRBV7-2 and TRBJ2-5, with TRBD2 matching over 8 bases. The length of the CDR3 is 15 residues. Trimming cost V 3 bases and J 7 bases; bases outside gene matches: 10. Germline V gene sequence: CDR1 SGHTA, CDR2 FQGNSA. CDR3 protein: CASSFLAGTRGTQYF. Written as DNA, the CDR3 is TGTGCCAGCAGCTTTTTAGCGGGGACACGGGGGACCCAGTACTTC.

This clone turned up a few times. The J gene is TRBJ2-5, the V gene TRBV27; 8 nucleotides align to TRBD2. The germline V gene encodes CDR1 MNHEY and CDR2 SMNVEV (reference sequence). Trimming removed 5 bases from V and 5 bases from J; junction bases left unmatched: 7. CDR3 size: 14 residues. DNA for the CDR3: TGTGCCAGCAGTACGACTAGCGTAACTGAGACCCAGTACTTC. This translates into CASSTTSVTETQYF.

About this clone itself: At one end the junction does not follow the germline gene, possibly because of a read error. The CDR3 spells CAISESPTGNTIYF. The CDR3 nucleotides are TGTGCCATCAGTGAGTCTCCGACTGGGAACACCATATATTTT. The chain couples TRBV10-3 to TRBJ1-3, with D hard to call. The CDR3 is 14 residues long. Germline lookup yields CDR1 ENHRY and CDR2 SYGVKD.

This clone was detected a few times. The V call is TRBV30, the J call TRBJ1-5; D is ambiguous. Germline CDR1 GTSNPN, CDR2 SVGIG (reference sequence). The CDR3 has 13 residues. With 3 bases removed from V and 5 bases from J, the gap between germline ends came to 11 bases. The CDR3, as DNA: TGTGCCTGGAGCCGGGGAGACGATCAGCCCCAGCATTTT. Its protein is CAWSRGDDQPQHF.

J is TRBJ2-1 and V is TRBV9, with 12 nucleotides matching TRBD2. The trim removed 0 bases at V and 8 bases at J, leaving 3 bases unmatched. In germline, CDR1 is SGDLS, CDR2 YYNGEE. CDR3 size: 15 residues. CDR3 in amino acids: CASSVGLAGVYEQFF. The CDR3 region has the DNA TGTGCCAGCAGCGTAGGACTAGCGGGAGTCTATGAGCAGTTCTTC.

This chain links TRBV18 with TRBJ2-3; 14 nucleotides agree with TRBD2. V lost 10 bases to trimming and J lost 5 bases; unmatched junction nucleotides: 8. This CDR3 contains 15 residues. Germline V gene data show CDR1 as KGHSH and CDR2 as LQKENI. CDR3 nucleotide sequence: TGTGCCACCCAGTCCGGGACTAGCGGGGGAGATACGCAGTATTTT. Its protein is CATQSGTSGGDTQYF.

This chain connects TRBV5-6 to TRBJ2-3; the match to TRBD2 covers 8 bases. After removal of 3 bases from V and 5 bases from J, the junction contained 14 bases not matched to a gene. CDR3 size: 17 residues. Germline V gives CDR1 SGHDT, CDR2 YYEEEE. CDR3 sequence: CASSYRRSGVQGDTQYF. The CDR3 coding sequence is TGTGCCAGCAGCTACCGTCGTAGCGGGGTTCAGGGAGATACGCAGTATTTT.

The chain combines TRBV3-1 (or the pseudogene TRBV3-2) with TRBJ2-5; 9 positions agree with TRBD2. Germline V gene data show CDR1 as LGHDT and CDR2 as YNNKEL (reference sequence). This CDR3 region has 16 residues. V was clipped by 1 base and J by 3 bases; unmatched bases: 6. The CDR3 sequence: CASSQGERGVKETQYF. The CDR3, as DNA: TGTGCCAGCAGCCAAGGCGAGCGGGGGGTAAAAGAGACCCAGTACTTC.